Reported below is one T cell receptor (beta chain). These data belong to a study of Ad26.COV2.S vaccination and SARS-CoV-2 variants. Data came from immunoSEQ multiplex PCR; TCRdb stores just in-frame clones and leaves some out. The data show roughly 380,000 clones, approximately 81% seen once. Germline CDR1 reads SGHTA; CDR2 reads FQGNSA. This CDR3 spans 13 amino acids. V lost 5 bases to trimming and J lost 4 bases, with 11 bases between them. As to treatment: approximately 18 received Ad26.COV2.S at low or high dose, single or two shots; about five received placebo; per-sample allocation not given. After the first vaccine or placebo injection, samples were drawn on day 63. Spike of the Wuhan-strain SARS-CoV-2 was expressed by an Ad26 vector, which formed the vaccine.

The sequences come from peripheral blood, collected in a trial of Ad26.COV2.S vaccine versus placebo. The TCR originated in a person between 18 and 60 years old who received the Ad26.COV2.S COVID-19 vaccine or a placebo. The V gene is TRBV7-2, the J gene TRBJ1-2, with no clear D. The CDR3: CASSLQGSYGYTF. As DNA, the CDR3 is TGTGCCAGCAGCCTGCAAGGCTCCTATGGCTACACCTTC. Drawing the rest from reference TRBV7-2 and TRBJ1-2, the complete variable domain is GAGVSQSPSNKVTEKGKDVELRCDPISGHTALYWYRQSLGQGLEFLIYFQGNSAPDKSGLPSDRFSAERTGGSVSTLTIQRTQQEDSAVYLCASSLQGSYGYTFGSGTRLTVV.